Here is one TCR beta chain with its context. What it binds is not known. These data belong to a study of T cells after yellow fever vaccination. Study-level background: Any fraction with a low cell number was prepared using SMART-Seq v4 Ultra Low Input.

Making TCR cDNA involved 5'RACE template switching, which added UMIs and a universal primer site. TCRdb used MiXCR to reprocess the 5' RACE reads, holding one entry per CDR3 protein. The sample lists under 300,000 distinct CDR3 sequences; 6.9% were seen once. Regarding the study as a whole: The booster saw the reappearance of most primary-vaccination clones (approximately 97% CD4, 80% to 90% CD8). CD4 and CD8 compartments shared a small share of clonotypes, likely from convergent recombination.

The ends were cut back, 0 bases at V and 2 bases at J, with 8 bases in the middle. Germline V lookup: CDR1 LNHNV, CDR2 YYDKDF (reference sequence). CDR3 length: 15 residues. The clonotype originates from a man younger than 45 who received the YFV17D yellow fever vaccine. The sample here was CD4+ T cells sorted from PBMCs, taken 15 days after the yellow fever booster vaccination. This sequence joins TRBV15 and TRBJ2-1; D might be TRBD2 (5 bases). CDR3 sequence (DNA): TGTGCCACCAGCAGAGAGATACTAGCCTACAATGAGCAGTTCTTC. Its translation is CATSREILAYNEQFF. The full variable domain, completed using reference TRBV15 and TRBJ2-1, is DAMVIQNPRYQVTQFGKPVTLSCSQTLNHNVMYWYQQKSSQAPKLLFHYYDKDFNNEADTPDNFQSRRPNTSFCFLDIRSPGLGDTAMYLCATSREILAYNEQFFGPGTRLTVL.